Reported below is one T cell receptor beta chain. The antigen remains unidentified. Treatment in this sample: about 20 received Ad26.COV2.S at low or high dose, single or two shots; a few received placebo; per-sample allocation not given. Material that was analyzed had been drawn on day 63 after the first vaccine or placebo injection. Clones were sequenced by immunoSEQ multiplex PCR, and TCRdb holds only the in-frame ones, with some missing. In the table there are hundreds of thousands of clones, roughly 90% of which are singletons. Germline V lookup: CDR1 MNHNS, CDR2 SASEGT. The length of the CDR3 is 17 residues. The V gene end was trimmed by 4 bases and the J gene end by 8 bases; junction bases not matched to a gene: 14. The data are from a study of Ad26.COV2.S vaccination and SARS-CoV-2 variants. Study-wide results and limits: Vaccine recipients posted higher spike-specific TCR breadth than their placebo counterparts.

The receptor was derived from a person between 18 and 65 years old who received the Ad26.COV2.S COVID-19 vaccine or a placebo. This material consisted of peripheral blood, taken in a trial of Ad26.COV2.S vaccine versus placebo. This sequence joins TRBV6-1 and TRBJ1-4; 9 bases line up with TRBD1. CDR3 sequence: CASSVMVGGTGNEKLFF. CDR3 nucleotides: TGTGCCAGCAGTGTAATGGTTGGAGGGACAGGGAACGAAAAACTGTTTTTT.